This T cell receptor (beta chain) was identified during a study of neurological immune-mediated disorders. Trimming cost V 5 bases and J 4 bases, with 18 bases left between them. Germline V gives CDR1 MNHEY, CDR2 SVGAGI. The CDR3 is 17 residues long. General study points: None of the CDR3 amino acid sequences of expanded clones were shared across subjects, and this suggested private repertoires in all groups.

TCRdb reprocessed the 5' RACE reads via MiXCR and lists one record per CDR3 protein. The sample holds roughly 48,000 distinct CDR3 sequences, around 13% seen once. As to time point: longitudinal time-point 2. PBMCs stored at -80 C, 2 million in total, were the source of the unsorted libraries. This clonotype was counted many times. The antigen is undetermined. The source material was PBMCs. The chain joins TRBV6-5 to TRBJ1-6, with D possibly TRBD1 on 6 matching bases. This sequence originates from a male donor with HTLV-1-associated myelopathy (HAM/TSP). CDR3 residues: CASSPHMGAPYNSPLHF. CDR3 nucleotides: TGTGCCAGCAGTCCCCACATGGGGGCACCGTATAATTCACCCCTCCACTTT.